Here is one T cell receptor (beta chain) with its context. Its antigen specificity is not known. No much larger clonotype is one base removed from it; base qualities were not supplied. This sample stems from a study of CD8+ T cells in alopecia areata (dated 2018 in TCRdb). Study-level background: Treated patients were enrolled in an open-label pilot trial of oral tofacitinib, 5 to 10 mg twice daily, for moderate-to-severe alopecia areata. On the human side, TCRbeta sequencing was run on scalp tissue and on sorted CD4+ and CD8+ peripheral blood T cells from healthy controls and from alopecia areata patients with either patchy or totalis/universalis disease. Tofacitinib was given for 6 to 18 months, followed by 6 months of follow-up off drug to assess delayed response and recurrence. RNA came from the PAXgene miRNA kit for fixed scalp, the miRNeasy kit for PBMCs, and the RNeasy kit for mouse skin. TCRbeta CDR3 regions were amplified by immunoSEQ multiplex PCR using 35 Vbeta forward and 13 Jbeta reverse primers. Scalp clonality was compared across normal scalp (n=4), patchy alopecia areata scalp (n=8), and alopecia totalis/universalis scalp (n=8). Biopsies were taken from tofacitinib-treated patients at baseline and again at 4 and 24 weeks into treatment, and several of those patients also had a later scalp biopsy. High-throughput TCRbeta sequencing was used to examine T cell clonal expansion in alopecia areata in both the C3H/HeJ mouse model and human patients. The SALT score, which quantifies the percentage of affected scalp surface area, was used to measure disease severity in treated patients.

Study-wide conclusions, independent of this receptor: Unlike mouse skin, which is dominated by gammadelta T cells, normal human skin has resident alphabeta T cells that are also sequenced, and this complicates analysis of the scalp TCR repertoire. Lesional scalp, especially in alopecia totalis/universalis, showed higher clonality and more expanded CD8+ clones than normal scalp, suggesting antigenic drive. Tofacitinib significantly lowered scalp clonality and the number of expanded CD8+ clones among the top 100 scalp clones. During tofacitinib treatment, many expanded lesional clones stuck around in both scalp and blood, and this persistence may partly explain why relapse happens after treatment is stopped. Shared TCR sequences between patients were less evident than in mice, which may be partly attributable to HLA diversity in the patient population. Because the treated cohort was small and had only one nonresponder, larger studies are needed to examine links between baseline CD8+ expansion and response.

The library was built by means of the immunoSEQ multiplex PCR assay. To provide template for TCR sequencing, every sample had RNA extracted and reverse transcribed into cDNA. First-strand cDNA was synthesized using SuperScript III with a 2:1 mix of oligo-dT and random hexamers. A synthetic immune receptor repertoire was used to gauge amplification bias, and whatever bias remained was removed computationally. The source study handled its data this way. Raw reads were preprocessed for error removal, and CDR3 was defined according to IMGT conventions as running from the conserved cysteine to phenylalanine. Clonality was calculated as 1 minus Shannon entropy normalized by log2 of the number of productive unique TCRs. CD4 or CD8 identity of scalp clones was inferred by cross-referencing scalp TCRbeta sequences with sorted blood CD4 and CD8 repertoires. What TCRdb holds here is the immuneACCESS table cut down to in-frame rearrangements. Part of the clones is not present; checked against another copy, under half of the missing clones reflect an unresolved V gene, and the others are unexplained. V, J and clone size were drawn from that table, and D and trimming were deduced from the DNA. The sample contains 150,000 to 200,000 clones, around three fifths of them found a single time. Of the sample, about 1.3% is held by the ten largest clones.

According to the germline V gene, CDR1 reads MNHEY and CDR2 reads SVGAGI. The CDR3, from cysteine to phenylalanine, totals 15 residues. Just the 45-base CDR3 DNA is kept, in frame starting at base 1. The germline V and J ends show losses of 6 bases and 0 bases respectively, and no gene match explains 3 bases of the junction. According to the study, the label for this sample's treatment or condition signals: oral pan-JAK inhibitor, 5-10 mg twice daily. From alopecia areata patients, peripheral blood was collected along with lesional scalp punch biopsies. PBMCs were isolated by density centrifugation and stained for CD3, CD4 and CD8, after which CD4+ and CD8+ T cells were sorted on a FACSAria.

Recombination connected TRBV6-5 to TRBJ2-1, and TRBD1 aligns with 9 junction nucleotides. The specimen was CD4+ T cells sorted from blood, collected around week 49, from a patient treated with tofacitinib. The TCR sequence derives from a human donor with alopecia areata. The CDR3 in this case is CASRSTGGSYNEQFF. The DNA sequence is TGTGCCAGCAGATCGACAGGGGGCTCCTACAATGAGCAGTTCTTC.